A selection of T cell receptor beta chains follows, all from one sample in a study of CD8 T cells in ankylosing spondylitis. TCRdb re-called the 5' RACE reads with MiXCR, one entry per CDR3 protein. The sample consists of over 600,000 distinct CDR3 sequences, roughly 20% of them appearing once. The specimen was blood, either unsorted or a sorted T cell fraction (not recorded which). Receptors originate from a male donor with ankylosing spondylitis. The CDR3 runs from the conserved cysteine through the conserved F or W. D genes are given only for firm matches. Clone size is not always given. Where it is, it says once, few, many or a class for expanded clones.

>TRBJ2-7|TRBV28|.|14|TRBD2
TGTGCCAGCAACCTTGGCGGGAGGCCTTACGAGCAGTACTTC
CASNLGGRPYEQYF
>TRBJ2-1|TRBV2|.|15|.
TGTGCCAGCATTCCCCCCCGGGACTCGGTCAATGAGCAGTTCTTC
CASIPPRDSVNEQFF
>TRBJ2-3|TRBV12-3/TRBV12-4|.|18|TRBD2
TGTGCCAGCAGTTCCAGACTAGCGGGAGACCGGAAGGGCTATACGCAGTATTTT
CASSSRLAGDRKGYTQYF
>TRBJ1-2|TRBV25-1|.|13|.
TGTGCCAGCAGTGAATTCTTCGGGGGGCTGGAGACCTTC
CASSEFFGGLETF
>TRBJ2-2|TRBV10-3|few|18|TRBD1
TGTGCCACCGGGTGGGGTACAGGGGAAGTCGGTGACACCGGGGAGCTGTTTTTT
CATGWGTGEVGDTGELFF
>TRBJ2-3|TRBV4-1|few|15|.
TGCGCCAGCAGCCAAGACCTGGCCCGTTCAGATACGCAGTATTTT
CASSQDLARSDTQYF
>TRBJ2-7|TRBV12-3/TRBV12-4|.|20|TRBD2
TGTGCCAGCAGTCCGAGTCCGGGACTAGCGGGACTAACGAGCTCCTACGAGCAGTACTTC
CASSPSPGLAGLTSSYEQYF
>TRBJ2-7|TRBV20-1|.|14|TRBD2
TGCAGTGCTGGGACTAGCGGGGGCTCCTACGAGCAGTACTTC
CSAGTSGGSYEQYF
>TRBJ1-1|TRBV20-1|many|15|.
TGCAGTGCTACTCCTCCCCAGGGACGCAGCACTGAAGCTTTCTTT
CSATPPQGRSTEAFF
>TRBJ1-2|TRBV9|.|13|.
TGTGCCAGCAGCGTGGGAGGGGCTCAAGGCTACACCTTC
CASSVGGAQGYTF
>TRBJ2-1|TRBV6-2/TRBV6-3|few|21|TRBD2
TGTGCCAGCAGTTACTCTCAAACTCCGGGACTAGCGGGAGGATCGTACAATGAGCAGTTCTTC
CASSYSQTPGLAGGSYNEQFF
>TRBJ2-3|TRBV6-5|.|16|.
TGTGCCAGCAGTTACTGGGCGGGGACTAGCACAGATACGCAGTATTTT
CASSYWAGTSTDTQYF
>TRBJ2-6|TRBV5-1|.|16|.
TGCGCCAGCAGCCCGAACCAGTTCTCTGGGGCCAACGTCCTGACTTTC
CASSPNQFSGANVLTF
>TRBJ1-1|TRBV6-1|once|13|.
TGTGCCAGCAGCTCAGAGTTCAACACTGAAGCTTTCTTT
CASSSEFNTEAFF
>TRBJ1-1|TRBV5-1|.|14|.
TGCGCCAGCAGATCCCAGGACACCAACACTGAAGCTTTCTTT
CASRSQDTNTEAFF
>TRBJ1-4|TRBV12-3/TRBV12-4|few|13|.
TGTGCCAGCAGTTTCCAAGGAGAGGAAAAACTGTTTTTT
CASSFQGEEKLFF
>TRBJ2-3|TRBV7-3|few|12|.
TGTGCCAGCAGCTCTAGCAGCGATACGCAGTATTTT
CASSSSSDTQYF
>TRBJ2-3|TRBV6-5|.|15|.
TGTGCCAGCAGTTTTTTAGCGGGGACAGCAGATACGCAGTATTTT
CASSFLAGTADTQYF
>TRBJ2-5|TRBV13|few|16|TRBD2
TGTGCCAGCAGCACCGGCCGGACTAGCGCTCGGGAGACCCAGTACTTC
CASSTGRTSARETQYF
>TRBJ2-1|TRBV7-9|.|17|.
TGTGCCAGCAGCCCCTCCCCCGGGGGTAGGGAACACAATGAGCAGTTCTTC
CASSPSPGGREHNEQFF
>TRBJ2-7|TRBV4-3|few|15|.
TGCGCCAGCAGCCAAGACAGGGGCCTGACCTACGAGCAGTACTTC
CASSQDRGLTYEQYF
>TRBJ1-6|TRBV12-3/TRBV12-4|many|12|.
TGTGCCAGCAGTTTATGGGGTTCACCCCTCCACTTT
CASSLWGSPLHF
>TRBJ2-7|TRBV7-2|few|14|.
TGTGCCAGCAGCCCACAACAGCAATCCTACGAGCAGTACTTC
CASSPQQQSYEQYF
>TRBJ1-1|TRBV19|.|15|.
TGTGCCACTACAACGTCCCTGAAAACGAACACTGAAGCTTTCTTT
CATTTSLKTNTEAFF
>TRBJ1-5|TRBV10-3|few|12|.
TGTGCCATCAGCGACCACGATCAGCCCCAGCATTTT
CAISDHDQPQHF
>TRBJ1-2|TRBV7-8|.|15|.
TGTGCCAGCAGCTTAGATGTGTCAGGCCTTTATGGCTACACCTTC
CASSLDVSGLYGYTF
>TRBJ1-1|TRBV12-3/TRBV12-4|few|15|.
TGTGCCAGCAGTCCCCGTGGAGTTGCCTATACTGAAGCTTTCTTT
CASSPRGVAYTEAFF
>TRBJ2-2|TRBV6-1|few|13|.
TGTGCCAGCGGACTATCCGTCACCGGGGAGCTGTTTTTT
CASGLSVTGELFF
>TRBJ2-5|TRBV14|.|18|TRBD2
TGTGCCAGCAGCTCACCCGGGACTAGCGGGGGGGCCAAAGAGACCCAGTACTTC
CASSSPGTSGGAKETQYF
>TRBJ2-3|TRBV7-2|few|16|TRBD2
TGTGCCAGCAGCTCACTAGCGGGCGCCATCACAGATACGCAGTATTTT
CASSSLAGAITDTQYF
>TRBJ2-7|TRBV3-1|.|12|.
TGTGCCAGCAGCCAAGATCTTAGGTCGCAGTACTTC
CASSQDLRSQYF
>TRBJ2-3|TRBV5-1|few|14|.
TGCGCCAGCACTCGAACTGCGCTCACAGATACGCAGTATTTT
CASTRTALTDTQYF
>TRBJ1-4|TRBV11-2|once|15|.
TGTGCCAGCAGACCCCGCCAGGATATTAATGAAAAACTGTTTTTT
CASRPRQDINEKLFF
>TRBJ2-2|TRBV24-1|.|14|.
TGTGCCACCAGTGATTTGGACAACACCGGGGAGCTGTTTTTT
CATSDLDNTGELFF
>TRBJ2-3|TRBV11-2|.|16|TRBD1
TGTGCCAGCAGCAGGGGGACAGGGAGCCTCACAGATACGCAGTATTTT
CASSRGTGSLTDTQYF
>TRBJ1-2|TRBV7-2|.|15|.
TGTGCCAGCAGCTTACGGCTAGGCTCAAACTATGGCTACACCTTC
CASSLRLGSNYGYTF
>TRBJ2-7|TRBV12-3/TRBV12-4|few|14|.
TGTGCCAGCAGCCTCAGGACAAGAGACTACGAGCAGTACTTC
CASSLRTRDYEQYF
>TRBJ2-3|TRBV29-1|.|13|.
TGCAGCGGCAGGGTGGGGGGTACAGATACGCAGTATTTT
CSGRVGGTDTQYF
>TRBJ2-5|TRBV20-1|few|14|TRBD1
TGCAGTGCTAGAGACCGGACAGGGGCAGAGACCCAGTACTTC
CSARDRTGAETQYF
>TRBJ2-5|TRBV5-1|few|14|TRBD2
TGCGCCAGCATGACTAGCGGCATTGGAGAGACCCAGTACTTC
CASMTSGIGETQYF
>TRBJ2-3|TRBV6-1|few|13|TRBD2
TGTGCCAGCAGTGAGAACTCAGCGGGGGGGCAGTATTTT
CASSENSAGGQYF
>TRBJ2-1|TRBV28|.|14|.
TGTGCCAGCAGACCCCCGGGGGCATACAATGAGCAGTTCTTC
CASRPPGAYNEQFF
>TRBJ1-5|TRBV5-1|.|13|.
TGCGCCAGCAGCTTGGGCCCGCATCAGCCCCAGCATTTT
CASSLGPHQPQHF
>TRBJ2-1|TRBV6-2/TRBV6-3|.|14|.
TGTGCCAGCGGACCACAGGGTTTTCTGTATGAGCAGTTCTTC
CASGPQGFLYEQFF
>TRBJ2-1|TRBV29-1|many|13|.
TGCAGCGTTGCTCGGCAGGGCCGATATGAGCAGTTCTTC
CSVARQGRYEQFF
>TRBJ2-1|TRBV24-1|.|12|.
TGTGCCACCAGTTCTGGATACAATGAGCAGTTCTTC
CATSSGYNEQFF
>TRBJ1-5|TRBV2|few|17|.
TGTGCCAGCAGTGGCGGCGGGGGGGGGACGAGCAATCAGCCCCAGCATTTT
CASSGGGGGTSNQPQHF
>TRBJ2-7|TRBV20-1|few|14|.
TGCAGTGCTTCTACAGACAGATTCTCCTACGAGCAGTACTTC
CSASTDRFSYEQYF
>TRBJ1-2|TRBV7-2|few|14|.
TGTGCCAGCAGCTTAAGCCGGGGGTCCAATGGCTACACCTTC
CASSLSRGSNGYTF
>TRBJ2-1|TRBV20-1|.|18|TRBD2
TGCAGTGCTCGCAACTGGGAGGGTAGCGGGAGCTCCTACAATGAGCAGTTCTTC
CSARNWEGSGSSYNEQFF
>TRBJ1-5|TRBV20-1|.|12|TRBD1
TGCAGTGCTACCACAGGGGGACAGCCCCAGCATTTT
CSATTGGQPQHF
>TRBJ1-1|TRBV20-1|few|17|.
TGCAGTGCTAGAGATCCCGTAAGGGGGGCCGGTGGCACTGAAGCTTTCTTT
CSARDPVRGAGGTEAFF
>TRBJ2-4|TRBV5-1|.|17|TRBD2
TGCGCCAGCAGCTCTCTCCCCCCGGGAGGAGCCAAAAACATTCAGTACTTC
CASSSLPPGGAKNIQYF
>TRBJ1-2|TRBV18|many|15|TRBD1
TGTGCCAGCTCACCGGGACAGGACTCTAACTATGGCTACACCTTC
CASSPGQDSNYGYTF
>TRBJ1-2|TRBV4-1|few|13|.
TGCGCCAGCAGCCAATTGCTACAGGGTGGCTACACCTTC
CASSQLLQGGYTF